This TCR beta chain was identified in a study of OX40 agonist ivuxolimab in advanced cancers. Overall study: Patients got intravenous ivuxolimab at 0.01 to 10 mg/kg every 2 weeks. Patients assigned to dose escalation were diagnosed with hepatocellular carcinoma, melanoma, renal cell or head and neck cancer. Three patients responded partially, comprising one with hepatocellular carcinoma and two with cutaneous melanoma.

The CDR3 length is 15 residues. Looked up from germline, CDR1 is MGHRA and CDR2 is YSYEKL. V was trimmed by 2 bases and J by 6 bases, leaving 16 bases between them. Method: immunoSEQ multiplex PCR; TCRdb's copy keeps in-frame clones and lacks some. The table includes around 47,000 clones, more than 85% detected once. V and J are TRBV4-1 and TRBJ1-2; tentatively, D is TRBD1 (6 bases). The sequence was collected from an adult with an advanced solid tumor such as melanoma, head and neck, liver or kidney cancer. The starting material was CD4+ or CD8+ T cells sorted from blood, obtained in a trial of the OX40 agonist ivuxolimab. CDR3 sequence reads: CASSQYARGRDGYTF. In nucleotides, the CDR3 is TGCGCCAGCAGCCAATACGCAAGGGGGAGAGATGGCTACACCTTC.